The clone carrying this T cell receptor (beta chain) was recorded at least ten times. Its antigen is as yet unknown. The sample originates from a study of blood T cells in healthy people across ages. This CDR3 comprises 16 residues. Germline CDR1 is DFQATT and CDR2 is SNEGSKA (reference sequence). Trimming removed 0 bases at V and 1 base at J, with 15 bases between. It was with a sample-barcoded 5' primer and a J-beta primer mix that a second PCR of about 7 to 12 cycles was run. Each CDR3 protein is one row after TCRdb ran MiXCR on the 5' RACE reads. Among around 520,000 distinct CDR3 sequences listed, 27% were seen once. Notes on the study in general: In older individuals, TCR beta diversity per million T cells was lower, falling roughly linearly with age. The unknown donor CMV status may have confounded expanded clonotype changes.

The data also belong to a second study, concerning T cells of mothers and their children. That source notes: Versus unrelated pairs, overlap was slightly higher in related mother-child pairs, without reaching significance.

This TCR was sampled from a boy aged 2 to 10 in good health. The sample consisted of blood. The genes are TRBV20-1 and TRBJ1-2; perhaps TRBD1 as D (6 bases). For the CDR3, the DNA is TGCAGTGCTAGAGATGGGGGCGCGGGGATTAACTATGGCTACACCTTC. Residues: CSARDGGAGINYGYTF.